These T cell receptor beta chains were read from a single sample in a study of long-term antiretroviral therapy in people with HIV. TCRdb's table, derived via immunoSEQ multiplex PCR, lists solely in-frame clones and lacks some. The table includes 21,000 or so clones, approximately 90% detected once. Sequencing used unsorted PBMCs, obtained 2.3 years after starting antiretroviral therapy. The receptors derive from a man in his 60s with HIV. Both conserved end residues are part of each CDR3. The order of the fields is V gene, J gene, clone size, CDR3 length, D gene, CDR3 protein, CDR3 DNA. The D gene is left open where the match is weak. Not all rows give a size; the values are once, few, many and, for expanded clones, a class.

V: TRBV5-1
J: TRBJ1-4
size: NA
length: 14
D: TRBD1
CDR3: CASSSGTGDEKLFF
DNA: TGCGCCAGCAGCTCCGGGACAGGGGATGAAAAACTGTTTTTT

V: TRBV5-4
J: TRBJ2-2
size: NA
length: 15
D: NA
CDR3: CASSLDSANTGELFF
DNA: TGTGCCAGCAGCTTGGACTCTGCGAACACCGGGGAGCTGTTTTTT

V: TRBV19
J: TRBJ2-7
size: NA
length: 13
D: TRBD1
CDR3: CASSTGQGYEQYF
DNA: TGTGCCAGTAGTACTGGACAGGGGTACGAGCAGTACTTC

V: TRBV13
J: TRBJ2-7
size: few
length: 15
D: TRBD2
CDR3: CASSFRGGSTYEQYF
DNA: TGTGCCAGCAGCTTCCGGGGGGGCTCGACTTACGAGCAGTACTTC

V: TRBV28
J: TRBJ1-1
size: NA
length: 15
D: TRBD1
CDR3: CASSLTGQGNTEAFF
DNA: TGTGCCAGCAGTTTAACCGGACAGGGAAACACTGAAGCTTTCTTT

V: TRBV21-1
J: TRBJ2-7
size: NA
length: 11
D: NA
CDR3: CASSITYEQYF
DNA: TGTGCCAGCAGCATAACCTACGAGCAGTACTTC

V: TRBV5-4
J: TRBJ2-3
size: NA
length: 16
D: TRBD2
CDR3: CASSRLAGINTDTQYF
DNA: TGTGCCAGCAGCCGACTAGCGGGGATCAACACAGATACGCAGTATTTT

V: TRBV6-6
J: TRBJ2-3
size: NA
length: 15
D: NA
CDR3: CASVGQPLDTDTQYF
DNA: TGTGCCTCCGTCGGGCAGCCACTCGACACAGATACGCAGTATTTT

V: TRBV10-3
J: TRBJ1-4
size: NA
length: 13
D: TRBD1
CDR3: CATSQGSNEKLFF
DNA: TGTGCCACTTCACAGGGGAGTAATGAAAAACTGTTTTTT

V: TRBV28
J: TRBJ1-5
size: NA
length: 15
D: TRBD1
CDR3: CASSWDRGRGEPQHF
DNA: TGTGCCAGCAGTTGGGACAGGGGGCGGGGGGAGCCCCAGCATTTT

V: TRBV9
J: TRBJ2-2
size: NA
length: 17
D: TRBD1
CDR3: CASSQTPTGVDTGELFF
DNA: TGTGCCAGCAGCCAAACACCGACAGGGGTCGACACCGGGGAGCTGTTTTTT

V: TRBV10-3
J: TRBJ1-1
size: NA
length: 19
D: TRBD1
CDR3: CAISEPRQGAHVLNTEAFF
DNA: TGTGCCATCAGTGAGCCGAGACAGGGGGCCCACGTCCTGAACACTGAAGCTTTCTTT

V: TRBV18
J: TRBJ2-3
size: NA
length: 16
D: TRBD1
CDR3: CASSPTRDSKTDTQYF
DNA: TGTGCCAGCTCACCAACGAGGGACAGCAAGACAGATACGCAGTATTTT

V: TRBV5-4
J: TRBJ1-1
size: NA
length: 14
D: NA
CDR3: CASSLDVVLGQAFF
DNA: TGTGCCAGCAGCTTGGATGTGGTTTTGGGGCAGGCTTTCTTT

V: TRBV7-6
J: TRBJ1-1
size: NA
length: 15
D: NA
CDR3: CASSLPLLGDTEAFF
DNA: TGTGCCAGCAGCTTGCCCCTCCTGGGGGACACTGAAGCTTTCTTT

V: TRBV4-1
J: TRBJ1-2
size: NA
length: 19
D: NA
CDR3: CASSQEVSLAASRRFGYTF
DNA: TGCGCCAGCAGCCAAGAAGTATCGTTAGCGGCGAGTCGGAGGTTTGGCTACACCTTC

V: TRBV21-1
J: TRBJ1-2
size: few
length: 12
D: NA
CDR3: CASAGLLYGYTF
DNA: TGTGCCAGCGCGGGACTCCTCTATGGCTACACCTTC

V: TRBV5-1
J: TRBJ1-2
size: NA
length: 14
D: NA
CDR3: CASSPSGGSYGYTF
DNA: TGCGCCAGCAGCCCTTCTGGGGGTAGCTATGGCTACACCTTC

V: TRBV19
J: TRBJ1-1
size: NA
length: 14
D: NA
CDR3: CASTRWAAYTEAFF
DNA: TGTGCCAGTACCCGGTGGGCAGCGTACACTGAAGCTTTCTTT

V: TRBV2
J: TRBJ2-5
size: once
length: 15
D: NA
CDR3: CASSDPRGRGETQYF
DNA: TGTGCCAGCAGTGATCCAAGGGGGAGGGGGGAGACCCAGTACTTC

V: TRBV5-4
J: TRBJ2-3
size: NA
length: 17
D: NA
CDR3: CASRSGVGAPSTDTQYF
DNA: TGTGCCAGCAGATCTGGAGTAGGGGCTCCTAGCACAGATACGCAGTATTTT

V: TRBV9
J: TRBJ2-1
size: NA
length: 15
D: NA
CDR3: CASSVEQAQNNEQFF
DNA: TGTGCCAGCAGCGTAGAACAGGCACAGAACAATGAGCAGTTCTTC

V: TRBV5-4
J: TRBJ2-3
size: NA
length: 14
D: NA
CDR3: CASSPWGSADTQYF
DNA: TGTGCCAGCAGCCCTTGGGGTTCGGCAGATACGCAGTATTTT

V: TRBV28
J: TRBJ2-1
size: NA
length: 15
D: NA
CDR3: CASSLRGVTNNEQFF
DNA: TGTGCCAGCAGTTTAAGGGGGGTTACTAACAATGAGCAGTTCTTC

V: TRBV6-1
J: TRBJ1-2
size: NA
length: 17
D: TRBD1
CDR3: CASSEYSTGGINYGYTF
DNA: TGTGCCAGCAGTGAATACTCGACAGGGGGCATTAACTATGGCTACACCTTC

V: TRBV5-1
J: TRBJ1-2
size: NA
length: 13
D: NA
CDR3: CASSLGQTYGYTF
DNA: TGCGCCAGCAGCTTGGGACAGACCTATGGCTACACCTTC

V: TRBV27
J: TRBJ2-6
size: few
length: 18
D: TRBD1
CDR3: CASRQPGQGARGANVLTF
DNA: TGTGCCAGCAGGCAACCGGGACAGGGGGCGCGTGGGGCCAACGTCCTGACTTTC

V: TRBV10-2
J: TRBJ2-1
size: NA
length: 12
D: NA
CDR3: CASSESGPEQFF
DNA: TGCGCCAGCAGTGAGTCGGGGCCTGAGCAGTTCTTC

V: TRBV5-1
J: TRBJ2-3
size: NA
length: 18
D: NA
CDR3: CASSLGQVDSDYTDTQYF
DNA: TGCGCCAGCAGCTTGGGACAGGTTGATTCGGACTACACAGATACGCAGTATTTT

V: TRBV5-4
J: TRBJ1-2
size: few
length: 14
D: TRBD1
CDR3: CASSLRDRGYGYTF
DNA: TGTGCCAGCAGCCTACGGGACAGGGGCTATGGCTACACCTTC

V: TRBV30
J: TRBJ2-2
size: NA
length: 15
D: NA
CDR3: CAWSVLSGLTGELFF
DNA: TGTGCCTGGAGTGTATTGTCAGGGCTCACCGGGGAGCTGTTTTTT